The clone carrying this T cell receptor beta chain was detected a few times. Generated by immunoSEQ multiplex PCR, the TCRdb table keeps only in-frame clones and is missing some. The data show approximately 300,000 clones, 90% seen once. The CDR3 totals 14 residues. V gave up 0 bases and J gave up 7 bases; unmatched junction bases: 5. Germline V lookup: CDR1 SGDLS, CDR2 YYNGEE. This sample was included in a study of blood T cell repertoires in COVID-19. While infection was still active, Seattle patients were enrolled and then followed longitudinally. Sequencing was carried out using peripheral blood. This sequence originates from a middle-aged woman with COVID-19, enrolled during active disease. This sequence joins TRBV9 and TRBJ2-7, with 9 bases that match TRBD2. The DNA of the CDR3 is TGTGCCAGCAGCGTAGCGGGGACTAGCATAGAGCAGTACTTC. This codes for CASSVAGTSIEQYF.